The entry below gives a single T cell receptor (beta chain) sequence along with its context. The antigen is not known. The CDR3 contains 12 residues. Trimming removed 1 base from V and 10 bases from J, with 10 bases in between. Germline CDR1 and CDR2: MGHRA and YSYEKL. The naive gate required viable CD3+CD4+ or CD3+CD8+ cells with CCR7+CD45RA+CD45RO-CD95-CD27+CD28+ phenotype. This related bone marrow graft donor gave peripheral blood on the day of marrow donation. This entry comes from a study of T cells after posttransplantation cyclophosphamide. General study findings and limits: TRB clonality was highly associated with recipient CMV seropositivity and reactivation. Donor CD8+ memory clones often dominated recipient blood repertoires at later times.

Only in-frame clones appear in the TCRdb table, and some are missing; sequencing was by immunoSEQ multiplex PCR. The table shows under 35,000 clones, with approximately 90% occurring only once. Sample: naive CD4+ T cells sorted from PBMCs. This rearrangement joins TRBV4-1 to TRBJ1-1, with no clear D. The sequence came from a woman aged 60-75 years in good health, CMV-negative, and a related stem cell transplant donor. In DNA, the CDR3 is TGCGCCAGCAGCCAAGTCGGCGGGAGAGCTTTCTTT. Residues: CASSQVGGRAFF.